Sequencing of this T cell receptor beta chain was carried out in a study of T cell repertoires in cytomegalovirus infection. This clonotype has only a few counts. The CDR3 sequence is 15 residues long. Per germline, CDR1 KGHSH and CDR2 LQKENI. The J segment lost 1 base and the V segment lost 5 bases, leaving 5 bases of the junction unmatched. TCRdb re-analysed the reads in MiXCR, keeping a single row per CDR3 protein. Among about 310,000 distinct CDR3 sequences, about a sixth were seen once, and the ten largest hold more than 10%. The clonotype comes from a human donor in good health (CMV status not recorded). Some clones in this sample may be carry-over from other donors' samples. This chain joins TRBV18 and TRBJ2-3; 8 bases are a match to TRBD1. The specimen sequenced was PBMCs. The CDR3 coding sequence is TGTGCCAGCTCAGCGACAGGGGCCCGCACAGATACGCAGTATTTT. Translating gives CASSATGARTDTQYF.